This T cell receptor beta chain was recorded in a study of Ad26.COV2.S vaccination and SARS-CoV-2 variants (dated by TCRdb to the early 2020s). Study-wide context: Vaccine-arm donors came from COV1001, a multicentre, randomized, double-blind, placebo-controlled phase I-IIa trial of Ad26.COV2.S in healthy adults. Throughout the experiments and outcome assessment, investigators stayed blinded to trial group allocation. TCRbeta repertoire sequencing served as the tool for gauging how specific and how broad the SARS-CoV-2-reactive T cell receptors were following Ad26.COV2.S vaccination. A total of 32 samples were included in the TCR-sequenced set, comprising around 19 Ad26.COV2.S vaccine recipients, 5 placebo recipients and 8 SARS-CoV-2 convalescent individuals. Ad26.COV2.S was given intramuscularly at 5x10^10 or 1x10^11 viral particles, as a single shot or as two shots 56 days apart. Participants in the trial were split at random into five groups of five each, receiving low-dose or high-dose Ad26.COV2.S once or twice, or else placebo on both occasions. What the study reported, not specific to this receptor: Spike-specific TCR breadth was higher in Ad26.COV2.S recipients than in placebo recipients (P = 0.0014). After vaccination, substantial breadth of spike-specific CD8+ and CD4+ T cell responses was reported. Vaccine and placebo recipients had similar non-spike TCR breadth, a finding consistent with the vaccine containing only spike. The study lacked the statistical power to compare responses across vaccine doses or regimens. It was noted by the authors that total T cell responses may have been underestimated by the TCR breadth and depth analyses.

Interpreted using the paper, the treatment or condition label stands for: some 19 received Ad26.COV2.S at low or high dose, single or two shots; about 5 received placebo; per-sample allocation not given. Repertoires of vaccine and placebo recipients were sequenced from samples collected on day 63 after the first injection. In Cohort 1b, more than 20 adults aged 18-55 years were enrolled at a single site in Boston, USA, between 29 July and 7 August 2020. Ad26.COV2.S consisted of a replication-incompetent adenovirus type 26 vector by which a prefusion-stabilized SARS-CoV-2 spike protein from the original Wuhan strain was expressed. The germline V gene (reference sequence) yields LNHDA for CDR1 and SQIVND for CDR2. The CDR3 covers 14 residues, taking in both the cysteine and the phenylalanine. The DNA shown is the 42-base CDR3, in frame from base 1. V and J are truncated by 4 bases and 6 bases respectively, leaving an intervening sequence of 13 bases.

TCRbeta CDR3 regions were sequenced with the immunoSEQ Assay. After extraction, genomic DNA underwent amplification by bias-controlled multiplex PCR, followed by high-throughput sequencing. The original methods were these. To quantify the absolute abundance of each unique TCRbeta CDR3 region, sequences were collapsed and filtered. T cell fraction was estimated by normalization of TCRbeta template counts to usable DNA, with usable DNA being measured through amplification of reference genes present in all nucleated cells. Repertoire TCRs were annotated as SARS-CoV-2-specific when V gene, CDR3 amino acid sequence and J gene were exactly matched to a known reactive TCR set. The reference SARS-CoV-2 TCR set was derived from MIRA and filtered for enrichment in COVID-19-positive ImmuneCODE repertoires, a step that removed public or cross-reactive TCRs. Based on the MIRA antigens, annotated TCRs were further analysed at the level of specific ORF or position within ORF. Breadth was defined as the number of annotated unique rearrangements divided by the total number of unique productive rearrangements, and depth was defined as the summed frequency of the annotated unique rearrangements. Group comparisons of TCR breadth used two-sided Wilcoxon rank-sum tests. In TCRdb, the immuneACCESS table is reduced to in-frame sequences with V and J assigned. These tables do not hold every clone; where another copy was compared, an unresolved V gene accounts for under half, and the others remain unexplained. V, J and clone size are those of that table, while D and trimming were read from the DNA. This sample has 250,000 to 300,000 clones in its table, and around 87% of those were observed once. Over 2.5% of the sample is held by the ten biggest clonotypes.

This clone was counted a few times. Its target antigen remains unknown. Base qualities are not at hand, and no much larger clone is one base apart. The material was peripheral blood, obtained in a trial of Ad26.COV2.S vaccine versus placebo. This receptor was identified in a person between 18 and 65 years old who received the Ad26.COV2.S COVID-19 vaccine or a placebo. Here the chain combines TRBV19 and TRBJ1-5; the D gene is perhaps TRBD1, from 5 matching bases. The sequenced DNA: TGTGCCAGTAGTACCCGGGTCGGGGGTCAGCCCCAGCATTTT. The encoded protein is CASSTRVGGQPQHF. With all but the CDR3 taken from the reference TRBV19 and TRBJ1-5 genes, the full variable domain is: DGGITQSPKYLFRKEGQNVTLSCEQNLNHDAMYWYRQDPGQGLRLIYYSQIVNDFQKGDIAEGYSVSREKKESFPLTVTSAQKNPTAFYLCASSTRVGGQPQHFGDGTRLSIL.